These 13 T cell receptor beta chains came from one sample sequenced in a study of T cell responses to AZD1222 COVID-19 vaccine. Profiling relied on immunoSEQ multiplex PCR, and the TCRdb table lists in-frame clones only, not all of them. Of about 120,000 clones in the sample, around 92% were seen once. Source: peripheral blood, taken on day 0 of AZD1222 vaccination. The receptors were sampled from an adult in good health.

The rearrangement links TRBV6-5 to TRBJ2-2; TRBD1 might be the D (6 bases). Trimming took 6 bases from V and 1 from J, leaving 9 bases between them. Per the germline V gene, CDR1 is MNHEY and CDR2 is SVGAGI. The CDR3 covers 14 residues. The CDR3 bases are TGTGCCAGCAGATCGACAGGGAACACCGGGGAGCTGTTTTTT. It encodes CASRSTGNTGELFF.

The J gene is TRBJ2-7, the V gene TRBV29-1, with a possible D match to TRBD2 (6 bases). Trimming took off 7 bases at V and 2 bases at J, with 18 bases between the two ends. The V gene's germline CDR1 is SQVTM and CDR2 ANQGSEA. CDR3 length: 14 residues. CDR3 DNA: TGCAGCGACTTCTCCGGGACTGCAACCTACGAGCAGTACTTC. Its translation: CSDFSGTATYEQYF.

This chain joins TRBV3-1 (or the pseudogene TRBV3-2) and TRBJ2-7; unclear D gene. This CDR3 spans 13 amino acids. Trimming pared 1 base from V and 9 bases from J, leaving 13 bases between. CDR1 is LGHDT and CDR2 is YNNKEL in the germline V gene (reference sequence). DNA of the CDR3: TGTGCCAGCAGCCAAGGCGTAGGTTCGGGGCAGTACTTC. Its translation is CASSQGVGSGQYF.

The chain combines TRBV27 with TRBJ1-2, with D unclear. V lost 4 bases to trimming and J lost 4 bases, with 19 bases between them. The CDR3 runs 16 residues. Per germline, CDR1 MNHEY and CDR2 SMNVEV (reference sequence). In DNA form, the CDR3 reads TGTGCCAGCAGTTCCCTGATTGGTCCAACGGGCTATGGCTACACCTTC. Encoded protein: CASSSLIGPTGYGYTF.

The chain is built from TRBV6-5 and TRBJ2-5; 7 bases match TRBD1. There are 13 residues in the CDR3. Germline-derived CDR1 and CDR2 are MNHEY and SVGAGI. The V and J ends lost 11 bases and 3 bases, in that order; junction bases with no gene match: 9. This chain's CDR3 is CASMTGIEETQYF. CDR3 coding DNA: TGTGCCTCTATGACAGGGATAGAAGAGACCCAGTACTTC.

The rearrangement links TRBV10-3 to TRBJ2-3; 9 bases match TRBD2. CDR1 is ENHRY, CDR2 SYGVKD, per germline. The CDR3 has 16 amino acids. Losses at the gene ends were 2 bases for V and 4 bases for J; bases not matched to a gene: 7. CDR3 DNA sequence: TGTGCCATCAGTGAGCGAGCGGGGGGCCTTGCAGATACGCAGTATTTT. It codes for CAISERAGGLADTQYF.

V usage is TRBV7-9 and J usage is TRBJ1-6; D gene ambiguous. The germline V and J ends were trimmed by 5 bases and 2 bases, with 13 bases remaining between them. The V gene's germline CDR1 is SEHNR and CDR2 FQNEAQ (reference sequence). This CDR3 spans 16 amino acids. CDR3 loop: CASSALGATYNSPLHF. The CDR3 coding sequence is TGTGCCAGCAGCGCCCTCGGAGCAACCTATAATTCACCCCTCCACTTT.

The rearrangement uses TRBV6-2 or TRBV6-3 and TRBJ1-5; possible D gene TRBD1, 5 bases. Trimming pared 0 bases from V and 0 bases from J, leaving 18 bases between. CDR3 length equals 19 residues. From germline, CDR1 is MNHEY and CDR2 SVGEGT. CDR3 nucleotides: TGTGCCAGCAGTTACTCGATAGGGTTCGGGGGTAATAGCAATCAGCCCCAGCATTTT. Protein product: CASSYSIGFGGNSNQPQHF.

This chain uses TRBV5-1 with TRBJ2-1, with TRBD1 identical over 7 bases. The CDR3 is made up of 15 amino acids. Per germline, CDR1 SGHRS and CDR2 YFSETQ. V lost 7 bases, J lost 3 bases, and 10 bases stayed unmatched. The chain's CDR3 is CASYRGEGIYNEQFF. Here the CDR3 DNA reads TGCGCCAGCTACAGGGGCGAGGGAATCTACAATGAGCAGTTCTTC. Supplemented by reference TRBV5-1 and TRBJ2-1, the full variable domain reads KAGVTQTPRYLIKTRGQQVTLSCSPISGHRSVSWYQQTPGQGLQFLFEYFSETQRNKGNFPGRFSGRQFSNSRSEMNVSTLELGDSALYLCASYRGEGIYNEQFFGPGTRLTVL.

The chain recombines TRBV6-5 with TRBJ1-3, with D maybe TRBD1 (5 bases). Germline V CDR1 and CDR2: MNHEY, SVGAGI. The CDR3 is 14 residues long. V was cut by 2 bases and J by 1 base, with 6 bases left in between. The CDR3: CASSYGASGNTIYF. The CDR3 DNA follows: TGTGCCAGCAGTTACGGGGCATCTGGAAACACCATATATTTT.

This chain connects TRBV15 to TRBJ1-2; no clear D. Trimming removed 8 bases from V and 6 bases from J, with 19 bases in between. Germline V lookup: CDR1 LNHNV, CDR2 YYDKDF (reference sequence). The CDR3 extends over 14 amino acids. This CDR3 reads CATSVRVERDGYTF. The CDR3 nucleotides read TGTGCCACCTCGGTTAGGGTCGAAAGGGATGGCTACACCTTC.

This clone came up a few times. J is TRBJ1-1 and V is TRBV4-1, with 8 bases aligning to TRBD1. Losses at the gene ends were 5 bases for V and 3 bases for J; bases not matched to a gene: 2. The CDR3 has 13 amino acids. Germline lookup yields CDR1 MGHRA and CDR2 YSYEKL. This CDR3 reads CASSTDRDTEAFF. CDR3 DNA: TGCGCCAGCAGCACGGACAGGGACACTGAAGCTTTCTTT.

The rearrangement uses TRBV4-1 and TRBJ1-1, with 9 bases identical to TRBD1. CDR3 length: 15 residues. Germline CDR1 MGHRA, CDR2 YSYEKL. Trimming removed 6 bases from V and 1 base from J; junction bases left unmatched: 6. The CDR3, as DNA: TGCGCCAGCAGGCGGGACAGGGAGAGGAACACTGAAGCTTTCTTT. It is translated as CASRRDRERNTEAFF.